The 10 T cell receptor beta chains presented below share a single source sample, sequenced in a study of cytomegalovirus exposure and HLA in healthy donors. PCR involved 60 Vbeta and 13 Jbeta primers. This table comes from immunoSEQ multiplex PCR, and its TCRdb copy is limited to in-frame clones, with some not included. The profile shows under 110,000 clones, around 80% of them singletons. Input material: PBMCs. These receptors originate from a man between 60 and 75 years old in good health and CMV-seronegative.

This clone was detected a few times. The rearrangement uses TRBV18 and TRBJ2-5; tentatively, D is TRBD1 (6 bases). CDR3 length: 14 amino acids. Trimming stripped 3 bases from V and 4 bases from J, with 12 bases between. Germline assignment: CDR1 KGHSH and CDR2 LQKENI. The CDR3 DNA follows: TGTGCCAGCTCACCTGCTTGGGGGCGAGAGACCCAGTACTTC. It codes for CASSPAWGRETQYF. Full variable domain (outside the CDR3, taken from reference TRBV18 and TRBJ2-5): NAGVMQNPRHLVRRRGQEARLRCSPMKGHSHVYWYRQLPEEGLKFMVYLQKENIIDESGMPKERFSAEFPKEGPSILRIQQVVRGDSAAYFCASSPAWGRETQYFGPGTRLLVL.

The chain is built from TRBV12-5 and TRBJ2-3; 7 bases are a match to TRBD1. After removal of 5 bases from V and 2 bases from J, the junction contained 4 bases not matched to a gene. The V gene's germline CDR1 is LGHNT and CDR2 FRNRAP. CDR3 length: 14 amino acids. The CDR3 sequence: CASGLDRVTDTQYF. CDR3 nucleotides: TGTGCTAGTGGTCTTGACAGGGTCACAGATACGCAGTATTTT.

The genes are TRBV18 and TRBJ2-5, with D maybe TRBD1 (5 bases). In germline, CDR1 is KGHSH, CDR2 LQKENI. The CDR3 has 14 amino acids. V was clipped by 2 bases and J by 5 bases, with 12 bases between them. The CDR3 nucleotides read TGTGCCAGCTCACCAAGGGGTCCCAGGGAGACCCAGTACTTC. Translation: CASSPRGPRETQYF.

The chain is built from TRBV6-1 and TRBJ1-2, with unresolved D. V lost 2 bases, J lost 4 bases, and 8 bases lay in between. The CDR3 has 13 residues. CDR1 MNHNS and CDR2 SASEGT come from the germline V gene. This chain's CDR3 is CASSEINFYGYTF. As DNA, the CDR3 is TGTGCCAGCAGTGAAATAAACTTCTATGGCTACACCTTC.

The chain carries TRBV18 and TRBJ2-5; D not certain. The V gene lost 4 bases and the J gene lost 4 bases, with 13 bases spanning the gap. The germline V gene encodes CDR1 KGHSH and CDR2 LQKENI. The CDR3 spans 14 residues. CDR3 loop: CASSRLTAAETQYF. The CDR3 bases are TGTGCCAGCTCACGCCTTACAGCAGCAGAGACCCAGTACTTC.

The gene calls are TRBV27 and TRBJ2-5, with D perhaps TRBD1 (5 bases). CDR3 length equals 13 residues. V was shortened by 5 bases and J by 2 bases, with 9 bases between the two germline ends. CDR1 MNHEY and CDR2 SMNVEV come from the germline V gene (reference sequence). Here the CDR3 DNA reads TGTGCCAGCAGTATCAGGGTACAAGAGACCCAGTACTTC. This codes for CASSIRVQETQYF.

The rearrangement joins TRBV7-2 to TRBJ1-2; 11 nucleotides agree with TRBD1. Trimming cost V 2 bases and J 5 bases; bases outside gene matches: 16. This CDR3 has 19 residues. Germline V gene lookup returns CDR1 SGHTA and CDR2 FQGNSA. CDR3 coding DNA: TGTGCCAGCAGCTTAACGGGGGGGACAGGGGGAGTGACTAGGTATGGCTACACCTTC. This sequence encodes CASSLTGGTGGVTRYGYTF.

This CDR3 reads CASSTRQGSPTDTQYF. CDR3 sequence (DNA): TGTGCCAGCAGCACCCGACAGGGGTCGCCCACAGATACGCAGTATTTT. This rearrangement joins TRBV7-2 to TRBJ2-3; TRBD1 matches 8 bases. From germline, CDR1 is SGHTA and CDR2 FQGNSA. The CDR3 sequence is 16 residues long. With V trimmed by 5 bases and J by 2 bases, 9 bases remained unmatched.

This clone is a singleton in its sample. The rearrangement links TRBV9 to TRBJ1-2; TRBD1 matches at 7 bases. With 0 bases clipped from V and 7 bases from J, the junction kept 9 bases outside the gene matches. CDR1 is SGDLS, CDR2 YYNGEE, per germline. The CDR3 has 15 amino acids. The CDR3 sequence: CASSVAQGVIGGYTF. CDR3 DNA: TGTGCCAGCAGCGTAGCCCAGGGGGTTATTGGTGGCTACACCTTC.

The count of this clone is one. The V and J genes are TRBV19 and TRBJ2-5; weak D call: TRBD1 (6 bases). V lost 0 bases and J lost 6, with 8 bases in between. This CDR3 is 13 amino acids long. Looked up from germline, CDR1 is LNHDA and CDR2 is SQIVND (reference sequence). The CDR3, as DNA: TGTGCCAGTAGTATAGAAGGGGGTCAGACCCAGTACTTC. Translated: CASSIEGGQTQYF.